This T cell receptor beta chain emerged from a study of T cells in Graves' hyperthyroidism and ophthalmopathy. What was amplified from RNA transcripts were TCR beta CDR3 regions. First-round RT-PCR targeting the TCR CDR3 was performed with the HTBI primer set. Via MiXCR, TCRdb re-called the multiplex PCR reads, giving one row per CDR3 protein. The sample includes hundreds of thousands of distinct CDR3 sequences, just over 45% seen only once; the top ten take roughly 8.2%. Study outcomes and limitations: Most expanded thyroid clonotypes above 0.001 also appeared in blood.

On this clonotype: Its antigen is unidentified.

Graves' hyperthyroidism was deemed stable given no ophthalmopathy progression within 18 months. The receptor comes from a woman aged 18-29 years with Graves' hyperthyroidism. Sequenced input: peripheral blood or thyroid tissue (not recorded which).

Here the CDR3 reads CASSLVQDGTEAFF. CDR3 DNA sequence: TGTGCCAGCAGCTTGGTACAGGACGGGACTGAAGCTTTCTTT. This chain connects TRBV7-2 to TRBJ1-1; tentative D call: TRBD1 (5 bases). Trimming shortened V by 3 bases and J by 5 bases, and 13 bases separated the two germline ends. CDR3 length: 14 amino acids. CDR1 is SGHTA, CDR2 FQGNSA, per germline. Variable domain in full (rest from reference TRBV7-2 and TRBJ1-1): GAGVSQSPSNKVTEKGKDVELRCDPISGHTALYWYRQSLGQGLEFLIYFQGNSAPDKSGLPSDRFSAERTGGSVSTLTIQRTQQEDSAVYLCASSLVQDGTEAFFGQGTRLTVV.